The next 21 T cell receptor beta chains were all read from a single sample in a study of early T cells in non-severe SARS-CoV-2 infection. TCRdb ran MiXCR on the 5' RACE reads and lists one entry per CDR3 protein. Of around 70,000 distinct CDR3 sequences listed, less than 15% are singletons. What was sequenced was whole blood. These receptors all come from an adult who was a healthcare worker with PCR-confirmed SARS-CoV-2 infection or an uninfected control (not recorded which).

The chain has TRBV6-5 and TRBJ2-7, with TRBD2 identical over 11 bases. Looked up from germline, CDR1 is MNHEY and CDR2 is SVGAGI. J was trimmed by 2 bases and V by 7 bases; bases with no gene match: 4. The length of the CDR3 is 14 residues. CDR3 DNA: TGTGCCAGCAAAACTAGCGGGGGAACCTACGAGCAGTACTTC. Translating it yields CASKTSGGTYEQYF.

This clonotype was seen at least ten times. The chain employs TRBV11-2 and TRBJ1-1; TRBD1 matches at 10 bases. The CDR3 is made up of 15 amino acids. V trimming: 5 bases; J trimming: 6 bases; junction bases outside the gene matches: 9. Germline V lookup: CDR1 SGHAT, CDR2 FQNNGV. The CDR3 DNA sequence: TGTGCCAGCAGCCACGCCGGGACAGGGGACCCTGAAGCTTTCTTT. This translates into CASSHAGTGDPEAFF.

This clonotype was observed a handful of times. This chain links TRBV20-1 with TRBJ2-5; 8 bases map to TRBD1. This CDR3 has 13 amino acids. Trimming at V came to 1 base and at J to 4 bases, leaving 2 bases not matched to a gene. Germline V lookup: CDR1 DFQATT, CDR2 SNEGSKA (reference sequence). CDR3 bases: TGCAGTGCTAGAGGGACAGGGCGAGAGACCCAGTACTTC. Amino acid sequence: CSARGTGRETQYF.

The chain links TRBV24-1 to TRBJ2-1, with unresolved D. V was cut by 4 bases and J by 9 bases, with 15 bases left in between. Germline CDR1 and CDR2: KGHDR and SFDVKD. The CDR3 extends over 14 amino acids. The CDR3 here is CATSDSRIGFEQFF. Written as DNA, the CDR3 is TGTGCCACCAGTGACTCCAGAATCGGTTTTGAGCAGTTCTTC.

The chain carries TRBV30 and TRBJ2-3; possibly TRBD1 for D (8 bases). The germline CDR1 and CDR2 sequences are GTSNPN and SVGIG (reference sequence). Trimming left V 4 bases short and J 8 bases short, with 19 bases between. This CDR3 region has 14 residues. The CDR3 loop reads CAWTGQGGHGTQYF. CDR3 sequence (DNA): TGTGCCTGGACCGGACAGGGAGGGCACGGTACGCAGTATTTT.

This clonotype was counted between two and nine times. The V and J genes are TRBV12-5 and TRBJ1-1; no clear D. The CDR3 totals 13 residues. V was trimmed by 1 base and J by 8 bases, leaving 11 bases between them. In germline, CDR1 is LGHNT, CDR2 FRNRAP. CDR3 amino acids: CASGLGRSYEAFF. CDR3 DNA: TGTGCTAGTGGTTTGGGCAGAAGCTACGAAGCTTTCTTT.

This clonotype was counted only a few times. The chain combines TRBV9 with TRBJ2-7, with D perhaps given as TRBD1 or TRBD2 (5 bases each). The CDR3 has 14 amino acids. CDR1 and CDR2 from the germline V gene are SGDLS and YYNGEE. The V and J ends lost 0 bases and 3 bases respectively, with 10 bases between them. CDR3 loop: CASSVEPGSYEQYF. The CDR3 nucleotides are TGTGCCAGCAGCGTAGAACCAGGGAGCTACGAGCAGTACTTC.

The sample holds a few counts of this clonotype. The V call is TRBV19, the J call TRBJ1-5; 9 bases fit TRBD1. Germline V lookup: CDR1 LNHDA, CDR2 SQIVND (reference sequence). Unmatched junction bases numbered 15, after V lost 5 bases and J lost 1 base. This CDR3 has 19 amino acids. CDR3: CASSDRPRPGQGSNQPQHF. CDR3 DNA: TGTGCCAGTAGTGACCGACCCCGCCCGGGACAGGGCAGCAATCAGCCCCAGCATTTT.

Only a few counts were recorded for this clonotype. The chain combines TRBV19 with TRBJ2-5; tentative D call: TRBD1 (6 bases). This CDR3 is 17 amino acids long. V dropped 6 bases and J dropped 4 bases, with 24 bases sitting between them. The germline CDR1 and CDR2 sequences are LNHDA and SQIVND (reference sequence). The CDR3 DNA reads TGTGCCAGTAGCCTTCGTACGGACAGCATGTTGGCAGAGACCCAGTACTTC. It specifies CASSLRTDSMLAETQYF.

This clonotype was observed at least ten times. The chain has TRBV20-1 and TRBJ2-7; 8 nucleotides match TRBD1. The germline gives CDR1 DFQATT, CDR2 SNEGSKA (reference sequence). CDR3 size: 15 residues. V lost 0 bases and J lost 2; bases outside the gene matches: 6. Written as DNA, the CDR3 is TGCAGTGCTAGAGAAGTAAGGACAGGGCCCTACGAGCAGTACTTC. Protein: CSAREVRTGPYEQYF.

Comment on this clonotype: This clone may be a read error of a much larger clone one base away. V usage is TRBV7-9 and J usage is TRBJ2-7; D may be TRBD2 (7 bases). Germline V lookup: CDR1 SEHNR, CDR2 FQNEAQ (reference sequence). The CDR3 has 15 amino acids. The V end was cut by 5 bases, the J end by 6 bases, with 20 bases between. CDR3 DNA: TGTGCCAGCAGCCGGGACGCCAGGGGAGGGAGCGAGCAGTACTTC. This codes for CASSRDARGGSEQYF. Using reference TRBV7-9 and TRBJ2-7 for the parts outside the CDR3, the full variable domain is DTGVSQNPRHKITKRGQNVTFRCDPISEHNRLYWYRQTLGQGPEFLTYFQNEAQLEKSRLLSDRFSAERPKGSFSTLEIQRTEQGDSAMYLCASSRDARGGSEQYFGPGTRLTVT.

The chain joins TRBV7-9 to TRBJ2-7; maybe TRBD2 (6 bases). The CDR3 consists of 14 residues. The germline V gene encodes CDR1 SEHNR and CDR2 FQNEAQ (reference sequence). V shed 5 bases and J shed 2 bases, with 13 bases lying between them. The CDR3 sequence: CASSLRGNPYEQYF. In DNA, the CDR3 is TGTGCCAGCAGCCTACGGGGGAACCCCTACGAGCAGTACTTC.

This clonotype was counted many times. The rearrangement uses TRBV3-1 and TRBJ1-2, with D possibly TRBD1 on 5 matching bases. CDR1 LGHDT and CDR2 YNNKEL come from the germline V gene (reference sequence). V gave up 0 bases and J gave up 4 bases, with 12 bases separating them. The CDR3 is 15 residues long. The CDR3 DNA follows: TGTGCCAGCAGCCAAGAAGGGCGGGGGACCTATGGCTACACCTTC. This codes for CASSQEGRGTYGYTF.

This clonotype occurred many times. CDR3 DNA: TGCAGTGCTAGGGACCCAGACAGGGCTCGCTACACCTTC. Translation: CSARDPDRARYTF. The V gene is TRBV20-1, the J gene TRBJ1-2; the match to TRBD1 covers 7 bases. Germline loops: CDR1 DFQATT, CDR2 SNEGSKA (reference sequence). The J segment lost 9 bases and the V segment lost 3 bases, leaving 10 bases of the junction unmatched. This CDR3 comprises 13 residues.

In its sample, this clonotype was seen a few times. The CDR3: CASSLMVKNNEQFF. As DNA, the CDR3 is TGTGCCAGCAGCTTAATGGTCAAAAACAATGAGCAGTTCTTC. The chain couples TRBV7-2 to TRBJ2-1; D is uncertain. The V gene's germline CDR1 is SGHTA and CDR2 FQGNSA. Trimming took off 2 bases at V and 5 bases at J, with 10 bases between the two ends. CDR3 size: 14 residues.

This clonotype was picked up many times. The CDR3 is CASTFRGPQDTGELFF. CDR3 nucleotide sequence: TGTGCCAGCACTTTCCGGGGGCCCCAGGACACCGGGGAGCTGTTTTTT. The chain combines TRBV7-9 with TRBJ2-2; D is possibly TRBD1 or TRBD2 (6 bases each). The CDR3 extends over 16 amino acids. V lost 7 bases and J lost 3, with 18 bases in between. CDR1 SEHNR and CDR2 FQNEAQ come from the germline V gene (reference sequence).

The V gene is TRBV27, the J gene TRBJ2-1; 12 bases fit TRBD2. Trimming took 5 bases from V and 8 from J; bases not matched to a gene: 4. This CDR3 comprises 14 residues. Germline V CDR1 and CDR2: MNHEY, SMNVEV (reference sequence). This chain's CDR3 is CASSVTSGGHEQFF. The CDR3 DNA reads TGTGCCAGCAGTGTTACTAGCGGGGGGCATGAGCAGTTCTTC.

This rearrangement joins TRBV6-1 to TRBJ1-2, with 7 bases identical to TRBD1. V dropped 6 bases and J dropped 1; count of bases not matched to a gene: 8. Per germline, CDR1 MNHNS and CDR2 SASEGT. This CDR3 has 15 residues. This CDR3 reads CASSLDRRVNYGYTF. Here the CDR3 DNA reads TGTGCCAGCAGCTTGGACAGGAGGGTTAACTATGGCTACACCTTC.

Many counts were recorded for this clonotype. An end of the junction does not agree with germline; a read error may underlie this. J is TRBJ2-3 and V is TRBV7-7; D is unresolved. The CDR3 is 13 amino acids. CDR1 is SSHAT, CDR2 FNYEAQ, per germline (reference sequence). CDR3 sequence reads: CASSLDPGDTQYF. The CDR3 nucleotides are TGTGCTAGCAGCTTAGACCCCGGAGATACGCAGTATTTT.

This clonotype was seen ten or more times. The chain carries TRBV7-2 and TRBJ2-7, with TRBD2 identical over 8 bases. After removal of 1 base from V and 11 bases from J, the junction contained 7 bases not matched to a gene. Germline V CDR1 and CDR2: SGHTA, FQGNSA. The CDR3 runs to 13 residues. The CDR3 reads CASSLVAGGPEYF. The CDR3 DNA is TGTGCCAGCAGCTTAGTTGCGGGGGGCCCTGAGTACTTC.

This clonotype has ten or more counts. This rearrangement joins TRBV18 to TRBJ1-3; D gene unclear. CDR3 length: 12 amino acids. Trimming stripped 6 bases from V and 0 bases from J, with 3 bases between. From germline, CDR1 is KGHSH and CDR2 LQKENI. The CDR3 nucleotides read TGTGCCAGCTCGGTCTCTGGAAACACCATATATTTT. Translating gives CASSVSGNTIYF.